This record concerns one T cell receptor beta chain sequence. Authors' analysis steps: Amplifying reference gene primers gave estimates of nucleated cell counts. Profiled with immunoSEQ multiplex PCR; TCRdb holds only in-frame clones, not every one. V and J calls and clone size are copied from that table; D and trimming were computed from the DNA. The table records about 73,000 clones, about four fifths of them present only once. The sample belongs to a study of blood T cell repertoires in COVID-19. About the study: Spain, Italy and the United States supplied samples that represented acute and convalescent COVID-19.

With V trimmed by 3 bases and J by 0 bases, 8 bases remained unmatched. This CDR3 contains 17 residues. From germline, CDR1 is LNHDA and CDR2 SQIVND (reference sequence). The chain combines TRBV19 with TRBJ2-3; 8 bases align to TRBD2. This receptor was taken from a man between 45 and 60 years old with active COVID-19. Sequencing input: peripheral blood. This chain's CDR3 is CASSIGREVSSTDTQYF. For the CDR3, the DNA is TGTGCCAGTAGTATTGGGCGGGAGGTCTCTAGCACAGATACGCAGTATTTT.